The entry below describes one T cell receptor (beta chain). Its antigen is as yet unknown. The entry originates in a study of graft-versus-host responses after intestinal transplantation. Unmatched junction bases numbered 11, after V lost 6 bases and J lost 5 bases. There are 15 residues in the CDR3. Germline lookup yields CDR1 MNHEY and CDR2 SVGAGI. Overall study results and limits: In patients with graft-donor T cell macrochimerism, allograft graft-versus-host to host-versus-graft clonal ratios were high. Circulating GvH clone levels at their peak were associated with HvG declines (early post-transplant).

Here immunoSEQ multiplex PCR was the method, and the copy in TCRdb shows in-frame clones only, minus some. This sample has over 75,000 clones, with around nine tenths found just once. The specimen comprised unstimulated CD4+ T cells sorted from spleen or lymph node cells, sampled before intestinal transplant. This sequence was found in a human donor who received an intestinal transplant. The rearrangement uses TRBV6-5 and TRBJ2-5; 8 positions match TRBD2. For the CDR3, the DNA is TGTGCCAGCAGCTGGGACGGGGGGGCCCGTGAGACCCAGTACTTC. Its translation is CASSWDGGARETQYF.